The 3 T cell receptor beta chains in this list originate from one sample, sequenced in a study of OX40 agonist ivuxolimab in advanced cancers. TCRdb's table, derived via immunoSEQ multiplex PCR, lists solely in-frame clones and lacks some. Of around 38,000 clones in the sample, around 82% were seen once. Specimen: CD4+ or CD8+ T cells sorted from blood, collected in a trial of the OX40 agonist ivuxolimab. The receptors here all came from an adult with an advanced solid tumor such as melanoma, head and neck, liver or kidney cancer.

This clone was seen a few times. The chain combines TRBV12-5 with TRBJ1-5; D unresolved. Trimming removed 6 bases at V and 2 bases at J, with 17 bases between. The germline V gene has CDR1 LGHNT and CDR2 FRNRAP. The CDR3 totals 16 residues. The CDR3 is CASGNSPDGRNQPQHF. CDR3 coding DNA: TGTGCTAGTGGCAATAGCCCCGACGGCCGCAATCAGCCCCAGCATTTT.

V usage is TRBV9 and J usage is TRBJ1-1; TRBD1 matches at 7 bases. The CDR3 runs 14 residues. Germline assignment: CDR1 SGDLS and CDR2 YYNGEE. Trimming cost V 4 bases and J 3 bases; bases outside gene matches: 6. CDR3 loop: CASSPTGMDTEAFF. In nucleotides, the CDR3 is TGTGCCAGCAGCCCGACAGGGATGGACACTGAAGCTTTCTTT.

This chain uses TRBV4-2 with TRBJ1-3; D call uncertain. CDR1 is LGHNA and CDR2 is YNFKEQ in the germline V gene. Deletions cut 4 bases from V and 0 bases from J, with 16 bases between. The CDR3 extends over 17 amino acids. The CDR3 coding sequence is TGTGCCAGCAGCCTGGATCGGCAGGCAAGCTCTGGAAACACCATATATTTT. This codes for CASSLDRQASSGNTIYF.